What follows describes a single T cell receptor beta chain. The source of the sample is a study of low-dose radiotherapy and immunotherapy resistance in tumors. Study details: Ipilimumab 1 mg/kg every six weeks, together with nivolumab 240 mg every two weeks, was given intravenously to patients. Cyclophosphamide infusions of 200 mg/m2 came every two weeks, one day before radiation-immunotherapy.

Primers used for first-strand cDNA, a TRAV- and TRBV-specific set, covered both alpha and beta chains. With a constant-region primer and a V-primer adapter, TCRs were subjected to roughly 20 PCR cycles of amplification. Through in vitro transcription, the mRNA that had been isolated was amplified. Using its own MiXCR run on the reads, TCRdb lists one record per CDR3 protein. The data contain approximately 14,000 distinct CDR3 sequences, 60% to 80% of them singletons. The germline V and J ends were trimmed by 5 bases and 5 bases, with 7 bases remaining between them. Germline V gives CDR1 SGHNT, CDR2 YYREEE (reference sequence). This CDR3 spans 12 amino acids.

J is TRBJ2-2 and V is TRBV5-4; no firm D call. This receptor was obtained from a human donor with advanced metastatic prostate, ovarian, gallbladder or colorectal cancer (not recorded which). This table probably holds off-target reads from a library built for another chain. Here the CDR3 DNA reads TGTGCCAGCAGACCAGAGACCGGGGAGCTGTTTTTT. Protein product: CASRPETGELFF.